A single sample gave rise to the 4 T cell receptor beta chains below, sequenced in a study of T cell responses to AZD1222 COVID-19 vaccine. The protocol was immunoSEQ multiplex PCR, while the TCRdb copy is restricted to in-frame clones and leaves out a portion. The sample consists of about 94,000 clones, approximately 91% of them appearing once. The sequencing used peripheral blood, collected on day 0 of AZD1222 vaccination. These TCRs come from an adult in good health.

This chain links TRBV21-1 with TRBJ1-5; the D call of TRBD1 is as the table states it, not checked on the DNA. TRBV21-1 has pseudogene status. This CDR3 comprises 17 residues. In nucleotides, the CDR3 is TGTGCCAGCAGCAAAGGGACAGGGCCGTATAGCAATCAGCCCCAGCATTTT. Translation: CASSKGTGPYSNQPQHF.

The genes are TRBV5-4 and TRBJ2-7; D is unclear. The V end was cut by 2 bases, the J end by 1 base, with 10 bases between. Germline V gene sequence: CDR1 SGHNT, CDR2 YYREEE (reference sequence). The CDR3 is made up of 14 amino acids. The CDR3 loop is CASSLFPESYEQYF. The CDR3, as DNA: TGTGCCAGCAGCTTATTTCCGGAATCCTACGAGCAGTACTTC.

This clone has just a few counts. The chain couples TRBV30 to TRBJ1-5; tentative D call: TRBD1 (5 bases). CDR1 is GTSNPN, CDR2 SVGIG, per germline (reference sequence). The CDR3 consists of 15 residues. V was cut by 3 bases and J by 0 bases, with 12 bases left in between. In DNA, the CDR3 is TGTGCCTGGAGCGGGGGGGGGTATAGCAATCAGCCCCAGCATTTT. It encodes CAWSGGGYSNQPQHF.

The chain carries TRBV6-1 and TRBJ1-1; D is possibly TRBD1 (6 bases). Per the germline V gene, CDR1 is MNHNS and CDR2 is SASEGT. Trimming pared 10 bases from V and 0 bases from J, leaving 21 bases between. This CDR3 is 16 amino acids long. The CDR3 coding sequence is TGTGCCATCACTGACGCCGGGACAACCATGAACACTGAAGCTTTCTTT. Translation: CAITDAGTTMNTEAFF.